What follows is one T cell receptor beta chain and its context. These data come from a study of T cell responses to AZD1222 COVID-19 vaccine. As for the study in general: Second-dose groups at about 4 or about 12 weeks were pooled.

Using immunoSEQ multiplex PCR, the repertoire was profiled, and TCRdb retains in-frame clones only, with some absent. The sample has 120,000 to 150,000 clones, more than 85% seen once; the top ten hold 1.5% to 2%. CDR3 length: 15 amino acids. Trimming shortened V by 2 bases and J by 2 bases, and 13 bases separated the two germline ends. Germline CDR1 is SGHNT and CDR2 is YYREEE (reference sequence). The specimen comprised peripheral blood, sampled on day 0 of AZD1222 vaccination. This TCR was recovered from an adult in good health. The chain couples TRBV5-4 to TRBJ1-1, with a tentative D call TRBD1 (5 bases). CDR3 nucleotides: TGTGCCAGCAGCTTCCAGGTAGGGGCAAACACTGAAGCTTTCTTT. Its translation: CASSFQVGANTEAFF.